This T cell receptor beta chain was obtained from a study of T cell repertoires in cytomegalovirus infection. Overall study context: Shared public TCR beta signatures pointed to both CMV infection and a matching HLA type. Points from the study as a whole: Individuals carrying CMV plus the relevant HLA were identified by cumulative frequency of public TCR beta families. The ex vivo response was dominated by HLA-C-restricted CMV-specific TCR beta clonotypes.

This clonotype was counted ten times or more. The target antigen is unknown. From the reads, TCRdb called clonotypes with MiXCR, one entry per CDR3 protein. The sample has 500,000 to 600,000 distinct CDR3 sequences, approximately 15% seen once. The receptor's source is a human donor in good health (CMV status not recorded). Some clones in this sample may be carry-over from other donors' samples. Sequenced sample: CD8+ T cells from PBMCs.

CDR3 amino acids: CASSVTGGGSPLHF. DNA of the CDR3: TGTGCCAGCAGCGTGACAGGGGGCGGTTCACCCCTCCACTTT. V is TRBV7-6 and J is TRBJ1-6, with 10 nucleotides matching TRBD1. This CDR3 comprises 14 residues. The germline V gene has CDR1 SGHVS and CDR2 FNYEAQ. Trimming cost V 5 bases and J 9 bases; bases outside gene matches: 4. Full variable domain (outside the CDR3, taken from reference TRBV7-6 and TRBJ1-6): GAGVSQSPRYKVTKRGQDVALRCDPISGHVSLYWYRQALGQGPEFLTYFNYEAQQDKSGLPNDRFSAERPEGSISTLTIQRTEQRDSAMYRCASSVTGGGSPLHFGNGTRLTVT.